This T cell receptor (beta chain) comes out of a study of sequential checkpoint blockade in melanoma. Regarding treatment: randomized to nivolumab then ipilimumab (arm A) or the reverse (arm B). This clone was picked up a small number of times. Produced via immunoSEQ multiplex PCR; TCRdb's table is partial and in-frame only. The repertoire holds approximately 12,000 clones, 82% seen once, with 7.5% in the top ten. The CDR3 consists of 11 residues. Per germline, CDR1 MGHRA and CDR2 YSYEKL. V lost 2 bases and J 3 bases, leaving 2 bases between the germline ends. This sequence joins TRBV4-1 and TRBJ2-7, with D hard to call. The specimen was CD8+ T cells sorted from blood (inferred from file names), collected from a patient given nivolumab and ipilimumab in sequence. This TCR derives from a human donor with melanoma. CDR3 in amino acids: CASSQHYEQYF. The CDR3 nucleotides are TGCGCCAGCAGCCAACACTACGAGCAGTACTTC.